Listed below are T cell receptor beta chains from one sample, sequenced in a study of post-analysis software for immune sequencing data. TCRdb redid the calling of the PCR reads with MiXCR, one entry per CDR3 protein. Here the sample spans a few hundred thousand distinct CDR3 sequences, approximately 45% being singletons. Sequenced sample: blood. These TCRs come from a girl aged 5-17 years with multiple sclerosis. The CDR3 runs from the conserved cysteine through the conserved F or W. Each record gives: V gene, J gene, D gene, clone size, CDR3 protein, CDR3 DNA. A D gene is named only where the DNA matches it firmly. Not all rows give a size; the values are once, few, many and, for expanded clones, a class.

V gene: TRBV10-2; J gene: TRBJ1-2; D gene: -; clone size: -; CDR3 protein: CASSGALTKGNYGYTF; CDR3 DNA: TGCGCCAGCAGTGGGGCTCTGACGAAAGGAAACTATGGCTACACCTTC
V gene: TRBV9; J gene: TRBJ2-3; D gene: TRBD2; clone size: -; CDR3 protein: CASSVATGGLAGANTQYF; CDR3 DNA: TGTGCCAGCAGCGTAGCTACGGGAGGACTAGCGGGGGCCAATACGCAGTATTTT
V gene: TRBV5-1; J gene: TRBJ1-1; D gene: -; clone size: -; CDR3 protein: CASREDPRDTEAFF; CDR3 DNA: TGCGCCAGCAGGGAAGACCCGAGGGACACTGAAGCTTTCTTT
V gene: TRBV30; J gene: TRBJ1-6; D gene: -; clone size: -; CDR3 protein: CAWDNSYNSPLHF; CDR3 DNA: TGTGCCTGGGACAACTCCTATAATTCACCCCTCCACTTT
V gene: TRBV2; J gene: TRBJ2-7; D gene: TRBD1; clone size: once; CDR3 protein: CASRPRGLNHEQYF; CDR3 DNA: TGTGCCAGCAGGCCAAGGGGGCTTAACCACGAGCAGTACTTC
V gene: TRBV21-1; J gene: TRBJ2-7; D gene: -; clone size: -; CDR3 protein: CASSKGRTGGIEQYF; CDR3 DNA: TGTGCCAGCAGCAAAGGGCGGACAGGGGGGATCGAGCAGTACTTC
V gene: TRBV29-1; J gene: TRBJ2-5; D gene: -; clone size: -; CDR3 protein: CSVETHNFRTQYF; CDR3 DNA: TGCAGCGTTGAAACACACAATTTTAGGACCCAGTACTTC
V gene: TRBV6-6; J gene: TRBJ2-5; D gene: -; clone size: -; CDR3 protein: CASSYLNSEETQYF; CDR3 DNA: TGTGCCAGCAGTTACCTCAACAGTGAAGAGACCCAGTACTTC
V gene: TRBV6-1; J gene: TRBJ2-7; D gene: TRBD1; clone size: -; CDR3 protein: CASTEGTGGYEQYF; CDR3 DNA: TGTGCCAGCACCGAAGGGACAGGGGGCTACGAGCAGTACTTC
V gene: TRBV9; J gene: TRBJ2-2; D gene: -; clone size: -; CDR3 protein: CASSVAGGGTLTELFF; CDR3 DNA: TGTGCCAGCAGCGTAGCGGGCGGCGGGACTTTGACGGAGCTGTTTTTT
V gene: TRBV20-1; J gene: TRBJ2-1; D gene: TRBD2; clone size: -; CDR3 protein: CSARDISGEYNEQFF; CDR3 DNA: TGCAGTGCTAGAGATATTAGCGGGGAATACAATGAGCAGTTCTTC
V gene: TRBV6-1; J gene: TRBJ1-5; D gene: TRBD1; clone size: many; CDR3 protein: CASTTGGSGNQPQHF; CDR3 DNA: TGTGCCAGCACCACAGGGGGCTCGGGCAATCAGCCCCAGCATTTT
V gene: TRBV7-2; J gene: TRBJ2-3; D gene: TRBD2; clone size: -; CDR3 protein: CASSLNRLAGLLDTQYF; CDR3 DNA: TGTGCCAGCAGCTTAAACAGGCTAGCGGGATTGCTAGATACGCAGTATTTT
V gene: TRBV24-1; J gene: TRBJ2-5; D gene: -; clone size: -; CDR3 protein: CATSDRNQGYQETQYF; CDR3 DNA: TGTGCCACCAGTGACCGTAACCAGGGGTACCAAGAGACCCAGTACTTC
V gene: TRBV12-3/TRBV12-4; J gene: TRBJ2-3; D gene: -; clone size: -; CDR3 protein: CAGSFFPDTDTQYF; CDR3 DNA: TGTGCCGGCAGTTTCTTCCCAGATACAGATACGCAGTATTTT
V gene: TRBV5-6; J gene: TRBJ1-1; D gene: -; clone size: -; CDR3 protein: CASSRGLNTEAFF; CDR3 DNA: TGTGCCAGCAGCAGGGGCTTGAACACTGAAGCTTTCTTT
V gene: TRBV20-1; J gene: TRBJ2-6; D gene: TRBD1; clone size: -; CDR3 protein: CSASPGQVYSGANVLTF; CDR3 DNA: TGCAGTGCTAGCCCGGGACAGGTCTACTCTGGGGCCAACGTCCTGACTTTC
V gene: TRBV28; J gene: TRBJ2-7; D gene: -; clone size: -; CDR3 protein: CASTSGDRAYEQYF; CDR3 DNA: TGTGCCAGCACCTCGGGCGACAGAGCCTACGAGCAGTACTTC
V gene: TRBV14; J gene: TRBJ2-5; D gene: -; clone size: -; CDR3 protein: CASSQGNEETQYF; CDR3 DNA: TGTGCCAGCAGCCAAGGAAATGAAGAGACCCAGTACTTC
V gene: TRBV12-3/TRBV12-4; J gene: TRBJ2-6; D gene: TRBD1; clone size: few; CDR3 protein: CASSLRRQGYSGANVLTF; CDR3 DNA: TGTGCCAGCAGTTTGCGGCGACAGGGGTACTCTGGGGCCAACGTCCTGACTTTC
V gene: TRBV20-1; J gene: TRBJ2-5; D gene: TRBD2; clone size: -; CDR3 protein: CSGGLAGVETQYF; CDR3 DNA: TGCAGTGGAGGACTAGCGGGAGTGGAGACCCAGTACTTC
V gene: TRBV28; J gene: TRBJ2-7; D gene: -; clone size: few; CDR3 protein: CASSLYQGYEQYF; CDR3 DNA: TGTGCCAGCAGTTTATATCAGGGCTACGAGCAGTACTTC
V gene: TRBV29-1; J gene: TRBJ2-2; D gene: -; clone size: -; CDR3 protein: CSVAVHTGELFF; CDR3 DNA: TGCAGCGTTGCTGTGCACACCGGGGAGCTGTTTTTT
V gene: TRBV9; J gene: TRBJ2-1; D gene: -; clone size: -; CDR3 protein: CASSSRDSPYNEQFF; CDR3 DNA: TGTGCCAGCAGCTCCCGGGACTCACCCTACAATGAGCAGTTCTTC
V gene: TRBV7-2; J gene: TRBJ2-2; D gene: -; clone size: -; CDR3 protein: CASSLQAENTGELFF; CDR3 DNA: TGTGCCAGCAGCTTACAAGCGGAGAACACCGGGGAGCTGTTTTTT